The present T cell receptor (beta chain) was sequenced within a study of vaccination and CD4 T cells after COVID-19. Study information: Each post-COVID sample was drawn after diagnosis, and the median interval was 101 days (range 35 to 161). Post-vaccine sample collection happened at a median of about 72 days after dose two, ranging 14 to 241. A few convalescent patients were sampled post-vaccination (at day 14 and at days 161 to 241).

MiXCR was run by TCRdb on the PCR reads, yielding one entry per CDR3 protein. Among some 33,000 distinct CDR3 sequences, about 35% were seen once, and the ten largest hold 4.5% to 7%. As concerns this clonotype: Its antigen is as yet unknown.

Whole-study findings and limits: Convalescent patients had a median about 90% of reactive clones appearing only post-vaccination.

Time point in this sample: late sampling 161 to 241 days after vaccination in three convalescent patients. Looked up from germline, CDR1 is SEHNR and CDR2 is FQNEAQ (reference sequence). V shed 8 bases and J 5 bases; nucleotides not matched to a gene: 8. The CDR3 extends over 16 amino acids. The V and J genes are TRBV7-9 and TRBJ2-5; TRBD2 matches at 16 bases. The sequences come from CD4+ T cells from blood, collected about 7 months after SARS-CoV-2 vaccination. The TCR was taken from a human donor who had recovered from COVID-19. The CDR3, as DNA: TGTGCCAGCGGGACTAGCGGGAGGGCCGGTATGGAGACCCAGTACTTC. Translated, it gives CASGTSGRAGMETQYF.